One sample yielded the 31 T cell receptor beta chains listed below, sequenced in a study of T-cell reconstitution after alpha-beta-depleted transplantation in children. As it was prepared, the TCRbeta library received unique molecular identifiers. TCRdb re-analysed the PCR reads in MiXCR, keeping a single row per CDR3 protein. Of hundreds of thousands of distinct CDR3 sequences listed, around 14% are singletons. The source was PBMCs, collected before TCRalphabeta/CD19-depleted stem cell transplant. All receptors derive from a girl aged 2 to 9 with congenital amegakaryocytic thrombocytopenia, due to receive a stem cell transplant.

The genes are TRBV3-1 and TRBJ1-3; TRBD1 is a possible D gene (6 bases). Between the trimmed V and J ends, which lost 4 bases and 0 bases, there was a span of 19 bases. CDR3 length equals 18 residues. CDR1 LGHDT and CDR2 YNNKEL come from the germline V gene (reference sequence). CDR3 bases: TGTGCCAGCAGCCCCACCGGACAGCTTTTTTACTCTGGAAACACCATATATTTT. Protein sequence: CASSPTGQLFYSGNTIYF.

This clonotype was detected ten times or more. The chain employs TRBV7-8 and TRBJ2-3; D is unresolved. The CDR3 totals 14 residues. V was trimmed by 7 bases and J by 3 bases, leaving 14 bases between them. Germline V lookup: CDR1 SGHVS, CDR2 FQNEAQ. The chain's CDR3 is CASNTKGVTDTQYF. Here the CDR3 DNA reads TGTGCCAGCAACACCAAAGGTGTTACAGATACGCAGTATTTT.

The rearrangement joins TRBV3-1 to TRBJ2-7, with 9 bases aligning to TRBD1. The germline V gene encodes CDR1 LGHDT and CDR2 YNNKEL (reference sequence). J lost 4 bases, V lost 0 bases, and 7 bases had no gene match. The length of the CDR3 is 16 residues. Written as DNA, the CDR3 is TGTGCCAGCAGCCAAGATTTGCGGACAGGGGCGTACGAGCAGTACTTC. Its protein is CASSQDLRTGAYEQYF.

This clonotype was detected ten times or more. The CDR3 loop is CASSSGDHNEQFF. CDR3 nucleotides: TGCGCCAGCAGCTCCGGCGACCACAATGAGCAGTTCTTC. The chain joins TRBV5-1 to TRBJ2-1; D is undetermined. The V and J ends lost 3 bases and 5 bases respectively, with 9 bases between them. This CDR3 region has 13 residues. Germline CDR1 SGHRS, CDR2 YFSETQ.

This chain connects TRBV7-2 to TRBJ2-3; D remains ambiguous. Germline V CDR1 and CDR2: SGHTA, FQGNSA. V dropped 2 bases and J dropped 0 bases, with 6 bases sitting between them. This CDR3 contains 14 residues. The CDR3 DNA sequence: TGTGCCAGCAGCTTACTATTTAGCACAGATACGCAGTATTTT. It is translated as CASSLLFSTDTQYF.

This clonotype was seen repeatedly, ten times or more. The genes are TRBV5-1 and TRBJ2-7; the D gene is possibly TRBD2 (6 bases). Germline V CDR1 and CDR2: SGHRS, YFSETQ. V shed 4 bases and J shed 2 bases, with 10 bases lying between them. The CDR3 totals 13 residues. The CDR3 spells CASSRVAAYEQYF. The CDR3 DNA is TGCGCCAGCAGCAGAGTAGCGGCCTACGAGCAGTACTTC.

V gene TRBV12-3 or TRBV12-4 combines with J gene TRBJ2-7; 7 bases are shared with TRBD2. Trimming removed 6 bases from V and 3 bases from J; junction bases left unmatched: 14. The length of the CDR3 is 16 residues. CDR3 residues: CASSQNRDYLYYEQYF. CDR3 in DNA: TGTGCCAGCAGCCAGAACCGGGACTACTTATACTACGAGCAGTACTTC.

J is TRBJ2-1 and V is TRBV20-1; tentatively, D is TRBD1 (5 bases). The ends were cut back, 0 bases at V and 9 bases at J, with 18 bases in the middle. From germline, CDR1 is DFQATT and CDR2 SNEGSKA (reference sequence). This CDR3 comprises 15 residues. This CDR3 reads CSARDWARDSAEQFF. DNA for the CDR3: TGCAGTGCTAGAGATTGGGCCAGGGATAGTGCTGAGCAGTTCTTC.

Concerning this clonotype: Just one base apart from a much larger clone, this may be a read error. The chain recombines TRBV20-1 with TRBJ1-2, with D possibly being TRBD1 (6 bases). Germline V gene data show CDR1 as DFQATT and CDR2 as SNEGSKA (reference sequence). There are 13 residues in the CDR3. In DNA form, the CDR3 reads TGCAGTGCTGGCGCAGGGACAATCTATGGCTACCCCTTC. Encoded protein: CSAGAGTIYGYPF.

This clonotype was recorded many times. The chain has TRBV9 and TRBJ2-1, with 7 nucleotides matching TRBD2. CDR1 and CDR2 (germline): SGDLS, YYNGEE. V was clipped by 4 bases and J by 10 bases; unmatched bases: 5. This CDR3 is built from 12 residues. The CDR3 region is CASSTRDYEQFF. CDR3 DNA: TGTGCCAGCAGCACTCGGGACTACGAGCAGTTCTTC.

This clonotype was found many times. The chain carries TRBV10-3 and TRBJ2-2; no reliable D call. CDR3 length equals 13 residues. V gave up 6 bases and J gave up 6 bases, with 11 bases separating them. CDR1 is ENHRY and CDR2 is SYGVKD in the germline V gene. The CDR3 sequence: CAIREPGAGELFF. In nucleotides, the CDR3 is TGTGCCATCAGGGAACCCGGTGCCGGGGAGCTGTTTTTT.

This chain uses TRBV6-4 with TRBJ2-3; the match to TRBD2 covers 11 bases. The CDR3 loop spans 15 amino acids. CDR1 is MRHNA, CDR2 SNTAGT, per germline. The V and J ends lost 8 bases and 0 bases, in that order; junction bases with no gene match: 4. DNA of the CDR3: TGTGCCAGCGCCGGGACTAGCGGTAGCACAGATACGCAGTATTTT. Translation gives CASAGTSGSTDTQYF.

This chain links TRBV20-1 with TRBJ1-3; 7 bases agree with TRBD1. Germline V CDR1 and CDR2: DFQATT, SNEGSKA (reference sequence). The CDR3 has 15 amino acids. V dropped 5 bases and J dropped 4; count of bases not matched to a gene: 11. The CDR3 DNA follows: TGCAGTGCTCGGAGAGACAGGGCGCAAGGAAACACCATATATTTT. Encoded protein: CSARRDRAQGNTIYF.

This clonotype was recorded at least ten times. The rearrangement links TRBV7-9 to TRBJ2-5; a possible D gene is TRBD1 (6 bases). V shed 0 bases and J shed 4 bases, with 9 bases lying between them. Germline V gene lookup returns CDR1 SEHNR and CDR2 FQNEAQ (reference sequence). There are 14 residues in the CDR3. CDR3 DNA: TGTGCCAGCAGCTTAGCGGTGACAGGAGAGACCCAGTACTTC. Protein product: CASSLAVTGETQYF.

Only a few counts were recorded for this clonotype. The chain links TRBV28 to TRBJ2-7; 9 bases map to TRBD1. V shed 6 bases and J 2 bases; nucleotides not matched to a gene: 11. The CDR3 is made up of 16 amino acids. Germline lookup yields CDR1 MDHEN and CDR2 SYDVKM. The CDR3 nucleotides read TGTGCCAGCAGACCGATACAGGGGGCGCTTGCCTACGAGCAGTACTTC. As protein: CASRPIQGALAYEQYF.

This clonotype has more than one count but fewer than ten. The chain has TRBV4-1 and TRBJ2-7; 14 positions match TRBD2. The CDR3 totals 14 residues. Germline V CDR1 and CDR2: MGHRA, YSYEKL. With V trimmed by 4 bases and J by 7 bases, 3 bases remained unmatched. The CDR3 loop reads CASSRGLAGVEQYF. For the CDR3, the DNA is TGCGCCAGCAGCCGGGGACTAGCGGGAGTGGAGCAGTACTTC.

There are a few counts of this clonotype. The CDR3 region is CSVREGGIRKEKLFF. The CDR3 DNA reads TGCAGTGTCCGGGAGGGGGGGATTCGCAAGGAAAAACTGTTTTTT. This rearrangement joins TRBV20-1 to TRBJ1-4; D is perhaps TRBD1 (6 bases). The CDR3 length is 15 residues. V dropped 7 bases and J dropped 8 bases, with 23 bases sitting between them. Germline V gene lookup returns CDR1 DFQATT and CDR2 SNEGSKA (reference sequence).

This clonotype was detected only a few times. The genes are TRBV30 and TRBJ2-7; 10 bases fit TRBD2. Germline CDR1 is GTSNPN and CDR2 is SVGIG (reference sequence). This CDR3 contains 13 residues. The V gene end was trimmed by 0 bases and the J gene end by 4 bases; junction bases not matched to a gene: 0. CDR3 in amino acids: CAWSVSGRYEQYF. The CDR3 DNA follows: TGTGCCTGGAGTGTTAGCGGGAGGTACGAGCAGTACTTC.

This chain links TRBV6-2 or TRBV6-3 with TRBJ2-7, with D perhaps TRBD1 (5 bases). The CDR3 spans 15 residues. The germline CDR1 and CDR2 sequences are MNHEY and SVGEGT. The ends were cut back, 6 bases at V and 7 bases at J, with 22 bases in the middle. Written as DNA, the CDR3 is TGTGCCAGCAGCCAAGAGACAGTATCCGTGGGGGAGCAGTACTTC. Its translation is CASSQETVSVGEQYF.

The chain couples TRBV5-5 to TRBJ1-5, with D hard to call. The CDR3 extends over 15 amino acids. Per germline, CDR1 SGHKS and CDR2 YYEKEE (reference sequence). Trimming stripped 3 bases from V and 0 bases from J, with 10 bases between. The chain's CDR3 is CASSWTDNSNQPQHF. In nucleotides, the CDR3 is TGTGCCAGCAGCTGGACGGATAATAGCAATCAGCCCCAGCATTTT.

This chain uses TRBV2 with TRBJ1-4; TRBD1 agrees at 9 bases. Trimming cost V 0 bases and J 7 bases; bases outside gene matches: 3. Germline-derived CDR1 and CDR2 are SNHLY and FYNNEI. The CDR3 is made up of 15 amino acids. The CDR3 loop is CASSEARTGAEKLFF. As DNA, the CDR3 is TGTGCCAGCAGTGAAGCTCGGACAGGGGCTGAAAAACTGTTTTTT.

Details on this clonotype: One end of the junction varies from germline; a read error may be responsible. V is TRBV6-8 and J is TRBJ2-3; the match to TRBD2 covers 12 bases. The CDR3 spans 13 residues. Germline CDR1 MNHGY, CDR2 SAAAGT. The CDR3 sequence is CSSGRVGADTQYF. The CDR3 DNA reads as TGCTCTAGCGGGAGGGTCGGAGCAGATACGCAGTATTTT.

In its sample, this clonotype was seen once. The chain combines TRBV10-3 with TRBJ1-2; TRBD1 matches at 9 bases. Trimming at V came to 11 bases and at J to 3 bases, leaving 7 bases not matched to a gene. This CDR3 contains 13 residues. Per germline, CDR1 ENHRY and CDR2 SYGVKD. The CDR3 DNA is TGTGCCGGGGGGGACAGGGCAGACTATGGCTACACCTTC. Its translation is CAGGDRADYGYTF.

This clonotype was recorded at least ten times. This chain links TRBV20-1 with TRBJ2-3, with 7 bases that match TRBD2. Germline trimming cut 4 bases from V and 2 bases from J; bases unmatched to any gene: 3. Germline V CDR1 and CDR2: DFQATT, SNEGSKA (reference sequence). The CDR3 totals 13 residues. The DNA for the CDR3 is TGCAGTGCTACCAGCGGGACCACAGATACGCAGTATTTT. Translation: CSATSGTTDTQYF.

This clonotype was observed a few times. The CDR3 DNA follows: TGTGCCAGCAGCCCCGGGGGTGGGGATCAGCCCCAGCATTTT. Translation gives CASSPGGGDQPQHF. The rearrangement uses TRBV7-9 and TRBJ1-5, with a weak D call TRBD1 (5 bases). V was clipped by 5 bases and J by 5 bases, with 13 bases between them. The CDR3 extends over 14 amino acids. CDR1 SEHNR and CDR2 FQNEAQ come from the germline V gene (reference sequence).

This chain connects TRBV25-1 to TRBJ2-7; 7 nucleotides align to TRBD2. V was clipped by 8 bases and J by 2 bases; unmatched bases: 12. The CDR3 runs 15 residues. The germline gives CDR1 MGHDK, CDR2 SYGVNS. The CDR3 loop reads CASPSGGSGAYEQYF. CDR3 DNA: TGTGCCAGCCCTTCGGGGGGAAGTGGGGCCTACGAGCAGTACTTC.

The rearrangement links TRBV15 to TRBJ2-5; D remains ambiguous. Germline CDR1 LNHNV, CDR2 YYDKDF (reference sequence). Trimming took off 3 bases at V and 0 bases at J, with 11 bases between the two ends. There are 15 residues in the CDR3. In DNA, the CDR3 is TGTGCCACCAGCAGGACCTTCTACAACCAAGAGACCCAGTACTTC. Residues: CATSRTFYNQETQYF.

This clonotype was seen ten or more times. The rearrangement uses TRBV12-3 or TRBV12-4 and TRBJ2-7; 13 bases align to TRBD2. The junction had 7 bases not matched to a gene; V was cut back by 5 bases and J by 3 bases. This CDR3 comprises 16 residues. CDR3 nucleotides: TGTGCCAGCAGTGCCCCTCGACTAGCGGGAGGCTACGAGCAGTACTTC. Amino acids: CASSAPRLAGGYEQYF.

The chain employs TRBV29-1 and TRBJ2-7; a possible D gene is TRBD2 (5 bases). The CDR3 runs to 13 residues. The V and J ends lost 4 bases and 1 base respectively, with 11 bases between them. The V gene's germline CDR1 is SQVTM and CDR2 ANQGSEA. CDR3: CSVVGLQSYEQYF. Here the CDR3 DNA reads TGCAGCGTTGTAGGACTCCAATCCTACGAGCAGTACTTC.

This clonotype was found many times. V usage is TRBV29-1 and J usage is TRBJ2-1; 7 nucleotides agree with TRBD2. The germline CDR1 and CDR2 sequences are SQVTM and ANQGSEA. V trimming: 3 bases; J trimming: 3 bases; junction bases outside the gene matches: 8. The CDR3 extends over 15 amino acids. CDR3 nucleotides: TGCAGCGTTGAGAAGACTAGCAGGTTCTACAATGAGCAGTTCTTC. Its translation is CSVEKTSRFYNEQFF.

This clonotype was counted many times. The chain couples TRBV12-3 or TRBV12-4 to TRBJ2-7; 9 nucleotides line up with TRBD2. The CDR3 covers 16 residues. V was clipped by 6 bases and J by 2 bases; unmatched bases: 11. CDR3 in amino acids: CASRPPPSGIPYEQYF. The CDR3 DNA reads TGTGCCAGCAGGCCCCCGCCTAGCGGGATACCCTACGAGCAGTACTTC.